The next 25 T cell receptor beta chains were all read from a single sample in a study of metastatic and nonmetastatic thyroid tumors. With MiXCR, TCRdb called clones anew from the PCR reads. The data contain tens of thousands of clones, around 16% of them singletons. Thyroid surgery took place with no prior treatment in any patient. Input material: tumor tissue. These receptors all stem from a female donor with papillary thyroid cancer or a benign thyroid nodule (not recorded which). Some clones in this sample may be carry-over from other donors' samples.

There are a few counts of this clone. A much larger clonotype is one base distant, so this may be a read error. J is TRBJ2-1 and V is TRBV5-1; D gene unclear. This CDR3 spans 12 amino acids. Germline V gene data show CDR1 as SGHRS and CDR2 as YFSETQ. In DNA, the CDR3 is TGCGCCAGCAGCTTGCAAGGAGTTGAGCAGCTCTTC. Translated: CASSLQGVEQLF.

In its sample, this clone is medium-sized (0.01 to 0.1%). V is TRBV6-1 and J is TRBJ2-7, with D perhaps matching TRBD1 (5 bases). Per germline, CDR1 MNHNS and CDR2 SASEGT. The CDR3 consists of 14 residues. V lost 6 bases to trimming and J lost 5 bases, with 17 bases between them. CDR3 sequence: CASSPMGPRNEQYF. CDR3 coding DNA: TGTGCCAGCAGCCCCATGGGGCCGAGAAACGAGCAGTACTTC.

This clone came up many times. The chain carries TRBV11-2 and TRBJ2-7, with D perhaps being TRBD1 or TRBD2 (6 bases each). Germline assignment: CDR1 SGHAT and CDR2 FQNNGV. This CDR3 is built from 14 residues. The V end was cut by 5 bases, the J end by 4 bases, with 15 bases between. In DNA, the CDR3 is TGTGCCAGCAGCACCAGGGGTGCGGGGTACGAGCAGTACTTC. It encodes CASSTRGAGYEQYF.

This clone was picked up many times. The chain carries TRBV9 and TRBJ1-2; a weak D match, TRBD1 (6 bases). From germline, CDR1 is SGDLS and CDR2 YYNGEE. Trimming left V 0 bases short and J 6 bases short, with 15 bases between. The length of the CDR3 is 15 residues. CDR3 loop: CASSVEPGAIDGYTF. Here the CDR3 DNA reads TGTGCCAGCAGCGTAGAACCAGGGGCAATTGATGGCTACACCTTC.

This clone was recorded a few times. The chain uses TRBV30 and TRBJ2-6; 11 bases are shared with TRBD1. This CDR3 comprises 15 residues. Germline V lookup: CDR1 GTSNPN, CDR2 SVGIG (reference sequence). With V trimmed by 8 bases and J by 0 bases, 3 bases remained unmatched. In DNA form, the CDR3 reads TGTGCCAGAGGGACAGGGGGCTCTGGGGCCAACGTCCTGACTTTC. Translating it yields CARGTGGSGANVLTF. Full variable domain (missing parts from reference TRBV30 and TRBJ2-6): SQTIHQWPATLVQPVGSPLSLECTVEGTSNPNLYWYRQAAGRGLQLLFYSVGIGQISSEVPQNLSASRPQDRQFILSSKKLLLSDSGFYLCARGTGGSGANVLTFGAGSRLTVL.

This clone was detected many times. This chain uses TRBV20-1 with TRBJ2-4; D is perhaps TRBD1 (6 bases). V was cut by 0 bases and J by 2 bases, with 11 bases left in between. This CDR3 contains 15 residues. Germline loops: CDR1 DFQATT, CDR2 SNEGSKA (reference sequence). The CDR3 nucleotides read TGCAGTGCTAGAGATTTTGGGACAACCAAAAACATTCAGTACTTC. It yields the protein CSARDFGTTKNIQYF.

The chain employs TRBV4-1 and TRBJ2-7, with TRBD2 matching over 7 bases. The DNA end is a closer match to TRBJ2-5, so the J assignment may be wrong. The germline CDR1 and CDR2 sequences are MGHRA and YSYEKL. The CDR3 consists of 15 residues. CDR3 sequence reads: CASSQLGTTQETQYF. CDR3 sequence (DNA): TGCGCCAGCAGCCAACTCGGGACTACTCAAGAGACCCAGTACTTC.

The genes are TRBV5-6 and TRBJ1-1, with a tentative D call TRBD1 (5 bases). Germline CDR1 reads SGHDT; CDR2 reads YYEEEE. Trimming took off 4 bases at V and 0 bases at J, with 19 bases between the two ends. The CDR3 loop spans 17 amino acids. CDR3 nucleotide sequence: TGTGCCAGCAGCGGCGACTCGGGACGTAACATGAACACTGAAGCTTTCTTT. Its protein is CASSGDSGRNMNTEAFF. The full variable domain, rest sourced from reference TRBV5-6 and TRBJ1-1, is DAGVTQSPTHLIKTRGQQVTLRCSPKSGHDTVSWYQQALGQGPQFIFQYYEEEERQRGNFPDRFSGHQFPNYSSELNVNALLLGDSALYLCASSGDSGRNMNTEAFFGQGTRLTVV.

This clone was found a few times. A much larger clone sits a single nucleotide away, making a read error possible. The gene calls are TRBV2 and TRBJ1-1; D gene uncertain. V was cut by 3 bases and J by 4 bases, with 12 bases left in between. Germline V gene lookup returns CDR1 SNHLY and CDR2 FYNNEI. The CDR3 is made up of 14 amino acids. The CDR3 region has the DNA TGTGCCAGCAGTGACCCCGGGGTTAGCACTGAAGCTTTCTTT. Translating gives CASSDPGVSTEAFF.

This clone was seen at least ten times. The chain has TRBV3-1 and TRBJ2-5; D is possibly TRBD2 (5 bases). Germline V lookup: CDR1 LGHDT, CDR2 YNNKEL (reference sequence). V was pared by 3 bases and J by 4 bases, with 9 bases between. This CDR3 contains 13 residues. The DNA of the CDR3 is TGTGCCAGCAGCCATGGAGGCTCAGAGACCCAGTACTTC. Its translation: CASSHGGSETQYF.

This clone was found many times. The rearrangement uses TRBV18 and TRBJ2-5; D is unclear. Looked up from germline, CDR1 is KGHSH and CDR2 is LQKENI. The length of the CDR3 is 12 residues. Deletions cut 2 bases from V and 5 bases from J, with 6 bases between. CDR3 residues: CASSPGAETQYF. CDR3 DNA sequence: TGTGCCAGCTCACCAGGAGCCGAGACCCAGTACTTC. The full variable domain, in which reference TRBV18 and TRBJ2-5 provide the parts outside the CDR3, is NAGVMQNPRHLVRRRGQEARLRCSPMKGHSHVYWYRQLPEEGLKFMVYLQKENIIDESGMPKERFSAEFPKEGPSILRIQQVVRGDSAAYFCASSPGAETQYFGPGTRLLVL.

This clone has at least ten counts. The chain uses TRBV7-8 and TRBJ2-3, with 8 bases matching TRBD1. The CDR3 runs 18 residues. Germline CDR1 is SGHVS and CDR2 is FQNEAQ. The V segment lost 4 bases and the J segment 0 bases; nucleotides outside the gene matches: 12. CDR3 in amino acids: CASSSATGTGSSTDTQYF. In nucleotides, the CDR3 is TGTGCCAGCAGCTCCGCGACCGGGACAGGTTCTAGCACAGATACGCAGTATTTT.

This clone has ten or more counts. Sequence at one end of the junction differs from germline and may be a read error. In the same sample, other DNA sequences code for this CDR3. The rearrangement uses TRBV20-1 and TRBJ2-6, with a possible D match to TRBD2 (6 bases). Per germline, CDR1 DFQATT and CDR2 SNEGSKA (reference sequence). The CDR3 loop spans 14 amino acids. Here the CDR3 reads CNARRDSGANVLTF. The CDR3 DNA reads TGCAATGCTAGGCGGGACTCTGGGGCCAACGTCCTGACTTTC.

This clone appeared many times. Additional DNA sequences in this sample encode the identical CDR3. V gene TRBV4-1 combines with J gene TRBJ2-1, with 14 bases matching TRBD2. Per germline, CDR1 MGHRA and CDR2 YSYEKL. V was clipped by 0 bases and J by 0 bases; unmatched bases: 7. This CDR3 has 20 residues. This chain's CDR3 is CASSQETSGRAPSSYNEQFF. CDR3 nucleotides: TGCGCCAGCAGCCAAGAGACTAGCGGGAGGGCCCCAAGCTCCTACAATGAGCAGTTCTTC.

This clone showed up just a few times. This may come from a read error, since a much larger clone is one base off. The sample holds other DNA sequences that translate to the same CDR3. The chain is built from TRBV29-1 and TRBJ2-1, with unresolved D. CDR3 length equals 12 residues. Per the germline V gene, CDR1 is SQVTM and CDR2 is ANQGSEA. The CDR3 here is CSVGPSVNEQFF. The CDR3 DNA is TGCAGCGTTGGTCCTTCGGTCAATGAGCAGTTCTTT.

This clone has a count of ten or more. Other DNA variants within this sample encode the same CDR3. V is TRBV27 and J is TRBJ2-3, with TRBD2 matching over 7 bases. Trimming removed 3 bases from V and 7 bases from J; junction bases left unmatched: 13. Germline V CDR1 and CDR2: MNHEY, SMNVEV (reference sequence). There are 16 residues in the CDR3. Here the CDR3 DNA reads TGTGCCAGCAGTTTCCGGATAGTGGGAGGGCCTCATACGCAGTATTTT. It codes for CASSFRIVGGPHTQYF.

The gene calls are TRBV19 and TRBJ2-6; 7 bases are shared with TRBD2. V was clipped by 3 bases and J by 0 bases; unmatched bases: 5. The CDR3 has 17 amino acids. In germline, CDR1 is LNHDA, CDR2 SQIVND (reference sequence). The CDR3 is CASSIGAGSSGANVLTF. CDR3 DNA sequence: TGTGCCAGTAGTATCGGAGCGGGAAGCTCTGGGGCCAACGTCCTGACTTTC.

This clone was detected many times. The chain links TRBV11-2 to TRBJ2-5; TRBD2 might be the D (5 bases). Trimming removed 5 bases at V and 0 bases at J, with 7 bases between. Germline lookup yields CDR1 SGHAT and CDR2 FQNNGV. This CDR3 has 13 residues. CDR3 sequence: CASSRGYQETQYF. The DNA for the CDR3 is TGTGCCAGCAGCCGAGGGTACCAAGAGACCCAGTACTTC.

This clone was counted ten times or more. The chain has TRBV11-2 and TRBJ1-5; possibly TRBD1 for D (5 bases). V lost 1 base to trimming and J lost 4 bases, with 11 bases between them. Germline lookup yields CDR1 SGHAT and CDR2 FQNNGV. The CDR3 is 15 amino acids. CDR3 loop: CASSLGYGANQPQHF. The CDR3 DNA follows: TGTGCCAGCAGCTTAGGGTACGGGGCGAATCAGCCCCAGCATTTT.

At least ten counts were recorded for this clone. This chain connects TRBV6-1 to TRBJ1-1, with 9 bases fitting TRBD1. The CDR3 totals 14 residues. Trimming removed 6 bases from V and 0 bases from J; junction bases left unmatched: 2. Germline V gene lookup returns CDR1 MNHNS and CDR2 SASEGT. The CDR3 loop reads CASRGQGMNTEAFF. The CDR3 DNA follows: TGTGCCAGCAGAGGACAGGGGATGAACACTGAAGCTTTCTTT.

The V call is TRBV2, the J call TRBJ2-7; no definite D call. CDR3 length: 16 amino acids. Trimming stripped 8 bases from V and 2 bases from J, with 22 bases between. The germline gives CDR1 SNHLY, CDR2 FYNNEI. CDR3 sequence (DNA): TGTGCCAGCGTAAGATCTACACTACTCGCGGCCTACGAGCAGTACTTC. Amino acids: CASVRSTLLAAYEQYF.

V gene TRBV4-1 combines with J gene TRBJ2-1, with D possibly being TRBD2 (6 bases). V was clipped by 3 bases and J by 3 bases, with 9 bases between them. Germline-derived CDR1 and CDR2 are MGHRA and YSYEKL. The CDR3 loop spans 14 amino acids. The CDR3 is CASSQASDYNEQFF. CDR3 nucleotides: TGCGCCAGCAGCCAGGCTAGCGACTACAATGAGCAGTTCTTC.

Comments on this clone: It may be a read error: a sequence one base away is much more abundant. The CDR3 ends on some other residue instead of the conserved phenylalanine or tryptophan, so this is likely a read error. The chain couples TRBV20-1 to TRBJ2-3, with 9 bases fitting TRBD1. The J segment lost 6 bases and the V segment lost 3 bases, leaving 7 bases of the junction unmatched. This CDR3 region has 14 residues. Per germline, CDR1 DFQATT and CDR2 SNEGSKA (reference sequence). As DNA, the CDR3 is TGCAGTGCTAGTTGGCGGGACAGGGTTGATACGCAGTATCTT. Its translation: CSASWRDRVDTQYL.

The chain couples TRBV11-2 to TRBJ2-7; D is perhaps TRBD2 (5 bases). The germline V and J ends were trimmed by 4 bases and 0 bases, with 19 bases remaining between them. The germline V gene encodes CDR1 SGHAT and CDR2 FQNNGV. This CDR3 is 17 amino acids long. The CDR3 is CASSSAGYGVSSYEQYF. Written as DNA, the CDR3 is TGTGCCAGCAGCTCCGCCGGATACGGGGTCAGCTCCTACGAGCAGTACTTC.

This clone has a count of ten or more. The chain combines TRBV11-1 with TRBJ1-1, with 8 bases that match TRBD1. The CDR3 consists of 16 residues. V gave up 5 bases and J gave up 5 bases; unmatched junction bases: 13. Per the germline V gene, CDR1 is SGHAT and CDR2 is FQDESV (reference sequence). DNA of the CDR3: TGTGCCAGCAGCCCTACCGGACAGGGAGGGACGACTGAAGCTTTCTTT. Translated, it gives CASSPTGQGGTTEAFF.